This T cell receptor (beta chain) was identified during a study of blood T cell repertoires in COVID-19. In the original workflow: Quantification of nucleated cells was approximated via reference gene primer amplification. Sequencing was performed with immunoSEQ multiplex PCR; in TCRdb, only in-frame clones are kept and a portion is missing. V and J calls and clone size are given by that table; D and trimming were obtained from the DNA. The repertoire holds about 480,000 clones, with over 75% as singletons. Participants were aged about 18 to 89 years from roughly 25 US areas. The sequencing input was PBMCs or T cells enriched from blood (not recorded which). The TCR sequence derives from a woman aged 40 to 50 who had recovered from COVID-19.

CDR3 in amino acids: CASSLSVDRGWEQFF. DNA for the CDR3: TGTGCCAGCAGTTTATCGGTTGACAGGGGGTGGGAGCAGTTCTTC. The J gene is TRBJ2-1, the V gene TRBV27, with TRBD1 matching 9 bases. CDR1 is MNHEY and CDR2 is SMNVEV in the germline V gene (reference sequence). V lost 0 bases to trimming and J lost 10 bases; unmatched junction nucleotides: 7. This CDR3 has 15 residues.